A single sample is the source of the 8 T cell receptor beta chains below, sequenced in a study of human T cells and chemical hapten exposure. Documented time point: pre-sensitization, week 0. The treatment here: therapeutic diphenylcyclopropenone sensitization with weekly scalp DPC. TCRdb re-derived calls from the RACE reads in MiXCR, one entry per CDR3 protein. In the table there are roughly 380,000 distinct CDR3 sequences, roughly 4.6% of which are singletons. The material was whole blood, obtained in connection with sensitization to the hapten diphenylcyclopropenone (DPC). Receptors were obtained from a woman in her forties or fifties with alopecia areata. Some clones in this sample may be carry-over from other donors' samples.

The gene calls are TRBV9 and TRBJ2-7; weak D call: TRBD1 (6 bases). CDR1 and CDR2 from the germline V gene are SGDLS and YYNGEE. CDR3 length: 14 amino acids. Trimming took 4 bases from V and 2 from J, leaving 13 bases between them. The CDR3 here is CASSPGAHPYEQYF. CDR3 DNA: TGTGCCAGCAGCCCAGGGGCTCATCCCTACGAGCAGTACTTC.

This clonotype was counted many times. This chain connects TRBV28 to TRBJ1-6; tentative D call: TRBD1 (5 bases). CDR3 length: 15 residues. V was pared by 8 bases and J by 7 bases, with 18 bases between. In germline, CDR1 is MDHEN, CDR2 SYDVKM. CDR3 residues: CASSRGTPSNSPLHF. The CDR3 nucleotides read TGTGCCAGCTCTCGAGGGACTCCCTCAAATTCACCCCTCCACTTT.

The chain uses TRBV5-1 and TRBJ1-1; D gene ambiguous. The ends were cut back, 5 bases at V and 0 bases at J, with 8 bases in the middle. The V gene's germline CDR1 is SGHRS and CDR2 YFSETQ. CDR3 length: 13 amino acids. CDR3 region: CASRQYMNTEAFF. In nucleotides, the CDR3 is TGCGCCAGCAGACAGTACATGAACACTGAAGCTTTCTTT.

This chain uses TRBV6-1 with TRBJ2-4; D is perhaps TRBD1 (8 bases). The CDR3 is 17 residues long. Germline V lookup: CDR1 MNHNS, CDR2 SASEGT. V dropped 5 bases and J dropped 1 base, with 18 bases sitting between them. The CDR3 DNA reads TGTGCCAGCAGTTCCCGGACAGGGCGGGGGGCCAAAAACATTCAGTACTTC. Translated: CASSSRTGRGAKNIQYF.

This sequence joins TRBV29-1 and TRBJ2-7; TRBD2 agrees at 8 bases. The CDR3 is made up of 12 amino acids. V lost 4 bases, J lost 4 bases, and 3 bases stayed unmatched. Per germline, CDR1 SQVTM and CDR2 ANQGSEA. The DNA of the CDR3 is TGCAGCGTTGTAGGCGGGAGGTACGAGCAGTACTTC. It is translated as CSVVGGRYEQYF.

The CDR3 here is CASSLGQVFEQYF. CDR3 DNA sequence: TGTGCCAGCAGCCTGGGACAGGTTTTCGAGCAGTACTTC. The chain uses TRBV7-8 and TRBJ2-7, with 8 positions matching TRBD1. CDR3 length equals 13 residues. CDR1 is SGHVS, CDR2 FQNEAQ, per germline. Trimming cost V 5 bases and J 6 bases; bases outside gene matches: 6.

This clonotype was found many times. The chain recombines TRBV12-3 or TRBV12-4 with TRBJ2-3; D is undetermined. The CDR3 length is 13 residues. V gave up 3 bases and J gave up 3 bases, with 7 bases separating them. CDR3 DNA sequence: TGTGCCAGCAGTTTGGGCACTACAGATACGCAGTATTTT. Amino acids: CASSLGTTDTQYF.

This clonotype was seen many times. This chain connects TRBV4-3 to TRBJ2-1, with a possible D match to TRBD2 (5 bases). Trimming stripped 0 bases from V and 5 bases from J, with 11 bases between. Germline lookup yields CDR1 LGHNA and CDR2 YSLEER. The CDR3 extends over 15 amino acids. CDR3 sequence: CASSQDYTRNNEQFF. The CDR3 nucleotides are TGCGCCAGCAGCCAAGATTATACTAGAAACAATGAGCAGTTCTTC.